This entry lists 7 T cell receptor beta chains sequenced from one sample in a study of T cells in Graves' hyperthyroidism and ophthalmopathy. TCR beta CDR3 regions were amplified from RNA. The TCR CDR3 first-round RT-PCR relied on the HTBI primer set. One entry per CDR3 protein results from TCRdb running MiXCR on the multiplex PCR reads. The sample contains 350,000 to 400,000 distinct CDR3 sequences, about 15% of which appear only once. The sample consisted of blood. Source of these receptors: a woman in her 30s with Graves' hyperthyroidism.

This clonotype has at least ten counts. The rearrangement uses TRBV29-1 and TRBJ2-6, with D unclear. Trimming left V 3 bases short and J 4 bases short, with 7 bases between. The CDR3 extends over 13 amino acids. Germline CDR1 reads SQVTM; CDR2 reads ANQGSEA. CDR3 bases: TGCAGCGTTGACCAGTCCGGGGCCAACGTCCTGACTTTC. Translated: CSVDQSGANVLTF. The full variable domain, rest sourced from reference TRBV29-1 and TRBJ2-6, is SAVISQKPSRDICQRGTSLTIQCQVDSQVTMMFWYRQQPGQSLTLIATANQGSEATYESGFVIDKFPISRPNLTFSTLTVSNMSPEDSSIYLCSVDQSGANVLTFGAGSRLTVL.

Many counts were recorded for this clonotype. The V gene is TRBV27, the J gene TRBJ2-7, with TRBD2 matching over 10 bases. Trimming removed 2 bases from V and 5 bases from J; junction bases left unmatched: 6. CDR3 length equals 15 residues. Germline CDR1 MNHEY, CDR2 SMNVEV (reference sequence). The CDR3 DNA is TGTGCCAGCAGTTTACGGCTAGCGGGAGTCCACGAGCAGTACTTC. Translated, it gives CASSLRLAGVHEQYF.

This clonotype was seen many times. The rearrangement uses TRBV30 and TRBJ2-2; D tentatively fits TRBD1 or TRBD2 (5 bases each). CDR1 is GTSNPN, CDR2 SVGIG, per germline (reference sequence). Trimming cost V 5 bases and J 7 bases, with 14 bases left between them. This CDR3 region has 13 residues. CDR3 in amino acids: CAWRRFGGGELFF. CDR3 sequence (DNA): TGTGCCTGGCGACGCTTTGGGGGCGGGGAGCTGTTTTTT.

This clonotype turned up a few times. The rearrangement links TRBV11-2 to TRBJ2-4; 7 nucleotides agree with TRBD2. Per germline, CDR1 SGHAT and CDR2 FQNNGV. The V gene end was trimmed by 0 bases and the J gene end by 8 bases; junction bases not matched to a gene: 7. CDR3 size: 15 residues. In DNA, the CDR3 is TGTGCCAGCAGCTTAGAGGGGAGGGAATCGGACATTCAGTACTTC. Protein: CASSLEGRESDIQYF.

This clonotype was counted ten times or more. The V gene is TRBV6-2 or TRBV6-3, the J gene TRBJ1-6, with TRBD1 matching 10 bases. The J segment lost 3 bases and the V segment lost 6 bases, leaving 11 bases of the junction unmatched. From germline, CDR1 is MNHEY and CDR2 SVGEGT. CDR3 length: 18 amino acids. The CDR3 DNA reads as TGTGCCAGCAGAACGGGACAGGGGATCGGAAGCTATAATTCACCCCTCCACTTT. Translation: CASRTGQGIGSYNSPLHF.

The chain recombines TRBV28 with TRBJ2-1; 16 nucleotides agree with TRBD2. The CDR3 runs to 16 residues. Trimming at V came to 3 bases and at J to 8 bases, leaving 4 bases not matched to a gene. Germline lookup yields CDR1 MDHEN and CDR2 SYDVKM. The CDR3 DNA is TGTGCCAGCAGTTTGGGACTAGCGGGAGGGCCGGATGAGCAGTTCTTC. Translating it yields CASSLGLAGGPDEQFF.

DNA of the CDR3: TGCAGTGCTCTCCTAGCGACTGACGGTAGCAATCAGCCCCAGCATTTT. It translates to CSALLATDGSNQPQHF. This chain connects TRBV20-1 to TRBJ1-5; D gene uncertain. The germline CDR1 and CDR2 sequences are DFQATT and SNEGSKA (reference sequence). V was trimmed by 5 bases and J by 0 bases, leaving 17 bases between them. The CDR3 is 16 residues long.